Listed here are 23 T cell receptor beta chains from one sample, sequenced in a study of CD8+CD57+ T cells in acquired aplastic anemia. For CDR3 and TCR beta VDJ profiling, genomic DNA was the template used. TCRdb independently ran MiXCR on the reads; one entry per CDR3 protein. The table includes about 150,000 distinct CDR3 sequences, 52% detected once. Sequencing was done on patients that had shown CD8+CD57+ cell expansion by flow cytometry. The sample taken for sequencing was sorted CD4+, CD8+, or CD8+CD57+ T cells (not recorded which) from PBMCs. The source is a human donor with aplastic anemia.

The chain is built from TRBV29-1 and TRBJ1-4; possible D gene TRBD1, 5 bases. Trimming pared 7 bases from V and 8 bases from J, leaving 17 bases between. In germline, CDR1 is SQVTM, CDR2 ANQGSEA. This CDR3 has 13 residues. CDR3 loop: CSAGWQGGEKLFF. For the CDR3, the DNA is TGCAGCGCGGGGTGGCAGGGAGGGGAAAAACTGTTTTTT.

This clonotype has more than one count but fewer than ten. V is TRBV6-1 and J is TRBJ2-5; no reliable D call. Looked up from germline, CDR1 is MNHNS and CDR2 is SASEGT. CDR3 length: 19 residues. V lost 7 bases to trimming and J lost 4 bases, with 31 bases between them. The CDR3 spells CASNPLDKLLGFCAETQYF. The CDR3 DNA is TGTGCCAGCAACCCTTTGGATAAACTCCTGGGCTTCTGTGCAGAGACCCAGTACTTC.

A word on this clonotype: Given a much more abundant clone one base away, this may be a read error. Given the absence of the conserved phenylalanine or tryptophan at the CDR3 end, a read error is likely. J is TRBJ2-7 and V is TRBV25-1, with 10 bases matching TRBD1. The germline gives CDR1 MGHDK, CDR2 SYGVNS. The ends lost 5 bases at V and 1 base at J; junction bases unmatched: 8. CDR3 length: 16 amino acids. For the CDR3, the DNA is TGTGCCAGCAGTTACTCAGGGACAGGGGAATCCTACGAGCAGTACCTC. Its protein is CASSYSGTGESYEQYL.

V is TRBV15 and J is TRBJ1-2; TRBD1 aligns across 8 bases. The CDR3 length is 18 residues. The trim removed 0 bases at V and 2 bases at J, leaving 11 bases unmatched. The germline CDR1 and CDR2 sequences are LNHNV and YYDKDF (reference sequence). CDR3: CATSREGRGQGENYGYTF. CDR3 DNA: TGTGCCACCAGCAGAGAGGGCAGGGGGCAAGGAGAGAACTATGGCTACACCTTC.

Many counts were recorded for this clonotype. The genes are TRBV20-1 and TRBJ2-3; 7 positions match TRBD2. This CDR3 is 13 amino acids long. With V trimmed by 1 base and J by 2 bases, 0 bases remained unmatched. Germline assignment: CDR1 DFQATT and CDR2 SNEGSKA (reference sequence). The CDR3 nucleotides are TGCAGTGCTAGAGGACTAGCCACAGATACGCAGTATTTT. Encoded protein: CSARGLATDTQYF.

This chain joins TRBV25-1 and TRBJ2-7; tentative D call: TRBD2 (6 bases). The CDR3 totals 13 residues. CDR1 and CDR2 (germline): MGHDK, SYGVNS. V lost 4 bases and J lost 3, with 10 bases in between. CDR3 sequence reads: CASSASGDYEQYF. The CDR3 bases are TGTGCCAGCAGTGCTTCGGGAGACTACGAGCAGTACTTC.

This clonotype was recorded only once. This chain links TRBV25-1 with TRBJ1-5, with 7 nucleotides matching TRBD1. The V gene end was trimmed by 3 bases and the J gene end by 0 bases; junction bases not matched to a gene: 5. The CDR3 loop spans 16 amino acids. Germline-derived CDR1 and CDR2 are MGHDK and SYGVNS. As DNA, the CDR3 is TGTGCCAGCAGTGAGGGGGACAGTTATAGCAATCAGCCCCAGCATTTT. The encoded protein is CASSEGDSYSNQPQHF.

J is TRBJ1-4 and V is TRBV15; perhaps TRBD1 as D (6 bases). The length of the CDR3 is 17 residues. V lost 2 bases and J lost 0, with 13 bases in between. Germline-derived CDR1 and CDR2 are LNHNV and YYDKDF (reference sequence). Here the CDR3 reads CATSRTTGYATNEKLFF. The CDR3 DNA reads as TGTGCCACCAGCAGAACGACAGGTTATGCAACTAATGAAAAACTGTTTTTT.

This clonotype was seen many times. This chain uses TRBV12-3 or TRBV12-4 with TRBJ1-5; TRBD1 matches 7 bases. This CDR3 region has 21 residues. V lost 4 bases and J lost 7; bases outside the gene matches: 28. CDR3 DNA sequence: TGTGCCAGCAGTTCGAAACACCCACTCGACAGGGTAGGGCTTAGGGGGCAGCCCCAGCATTTT. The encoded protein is CASSSKHPLDRVGLRGQPQHF.

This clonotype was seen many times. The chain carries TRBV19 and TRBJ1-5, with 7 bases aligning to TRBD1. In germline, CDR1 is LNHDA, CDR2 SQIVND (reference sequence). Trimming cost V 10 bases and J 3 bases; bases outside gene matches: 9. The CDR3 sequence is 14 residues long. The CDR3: CATLDRRNNQPQHF. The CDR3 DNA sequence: TGTGCCACCCTGGACAGGCGAAACAATCAGCCCCAGCATTTT.

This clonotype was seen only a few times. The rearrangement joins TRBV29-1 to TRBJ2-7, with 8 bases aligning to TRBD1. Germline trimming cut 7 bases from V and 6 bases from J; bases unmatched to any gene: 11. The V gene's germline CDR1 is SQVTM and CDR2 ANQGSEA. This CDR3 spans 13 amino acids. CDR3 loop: CSARDRSVVEQYF. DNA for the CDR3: TGCAGCGCCAGGGACAGGTCGGTGGTCGAGCAGTACTTC.

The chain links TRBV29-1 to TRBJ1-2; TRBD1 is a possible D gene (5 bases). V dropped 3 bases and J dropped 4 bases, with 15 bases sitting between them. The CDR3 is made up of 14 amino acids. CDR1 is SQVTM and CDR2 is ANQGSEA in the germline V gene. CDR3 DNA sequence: TGCAGCGTTGAGGGGGTATGGGGGACCTATGGCTACACCTTC. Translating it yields CSVEGVWGTYGYTF.

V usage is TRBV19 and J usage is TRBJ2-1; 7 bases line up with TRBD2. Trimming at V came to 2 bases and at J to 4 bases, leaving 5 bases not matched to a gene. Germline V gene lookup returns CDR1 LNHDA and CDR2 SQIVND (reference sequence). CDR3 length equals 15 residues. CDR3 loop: CASSISGGTYNEQFF. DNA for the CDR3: TGTGCCAGTAGTATATCGGGAGGTACTTACAATGAGCAGTTCTTC.

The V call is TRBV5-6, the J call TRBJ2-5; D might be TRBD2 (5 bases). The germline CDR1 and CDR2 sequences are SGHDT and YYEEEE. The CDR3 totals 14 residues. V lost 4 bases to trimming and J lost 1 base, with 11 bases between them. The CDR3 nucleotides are TGTGCCAGCAGCACAGCAGGACTCCAAGAGACCCAGTACTTC. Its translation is CASSTAGLQETQYF.

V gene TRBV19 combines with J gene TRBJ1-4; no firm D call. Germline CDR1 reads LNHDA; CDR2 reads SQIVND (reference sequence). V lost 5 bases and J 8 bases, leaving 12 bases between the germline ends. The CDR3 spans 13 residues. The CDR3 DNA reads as TGTGCCAGTAGTCTCCTCATTGACGAAAAACTGTTTTTT. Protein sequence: CASSLLIDEKLFF.

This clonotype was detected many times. The CDR3 here is CASSLDGSSYEQYF. For the CDR3, the DNA is TGTGCCAGCAGCTTAGATGGGTCATCCTACGAGCAGTACTTC. The chain couples TRBV7-6 to TRBJ2-7; D is ambiguous. Trimming removed 1 base from V and 1 base from J, with 8 bases in between. The CDR3 covers 14 residues. Germline CDR1 and CDR2: SGHVS and FNYEAQ.

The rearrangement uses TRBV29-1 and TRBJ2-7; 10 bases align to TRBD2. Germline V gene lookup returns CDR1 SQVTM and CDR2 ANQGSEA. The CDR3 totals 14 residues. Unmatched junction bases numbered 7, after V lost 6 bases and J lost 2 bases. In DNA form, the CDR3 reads TGCAGCGTCATTGCCGGGACTAGCGCCTACGAGCAGTACTTC. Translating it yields CSVIAGTSAYEQYF.

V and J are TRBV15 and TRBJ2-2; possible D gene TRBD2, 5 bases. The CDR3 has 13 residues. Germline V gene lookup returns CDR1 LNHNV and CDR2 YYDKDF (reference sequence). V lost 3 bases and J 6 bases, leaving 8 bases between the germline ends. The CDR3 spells CATSRPRAGELFF. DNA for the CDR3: TGTGCCACCAGCAGGCCGAGGGCCGGGGAGCTGTTTTTT.

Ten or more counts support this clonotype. CDR3 loop: CSASLGQETQYF. The CDR3 nucleotides are TGCAGTGCTAGTCTGGGGCAAGAGACCCAGTACTTC. V is TRBV20-1 and J is TRBJ2-5; D unresolved. V lost 3 bases and J 2 bases, leaving 7 bases between the germline ends. This CDR3 has 12 residues. From germline, CDR1 is DFQATT and CDR2 SNEGSKA (reference sequence).

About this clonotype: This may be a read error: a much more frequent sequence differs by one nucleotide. The CDR3 bases are TGTGTCAGCAGCCCTACCCGGGGGGCCCAGGGCGAGCAGTACTTC. Residues: CVSSPTRGAQGEQYF. The V call is TRBV27, the J call TRBJ2-7; tentative D call: TRBD2 (7 bases). Germline lookup yields CDR1 MNHEY and CDR2 SMNVEV (reference sequence). This CDR3 spans 15 amino acids.

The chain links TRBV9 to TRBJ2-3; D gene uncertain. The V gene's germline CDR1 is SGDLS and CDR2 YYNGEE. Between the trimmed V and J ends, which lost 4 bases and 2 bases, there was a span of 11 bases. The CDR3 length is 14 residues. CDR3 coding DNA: TGTGCCAGCAGCACATCGGTGAACACAGATACGCAGTATTTT. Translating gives CASSTSVNTDTQYF.

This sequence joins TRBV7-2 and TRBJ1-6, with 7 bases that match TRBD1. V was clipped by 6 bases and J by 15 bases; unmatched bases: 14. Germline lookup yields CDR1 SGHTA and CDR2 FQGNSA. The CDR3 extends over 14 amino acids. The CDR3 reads CASRHGTDSNLLHF. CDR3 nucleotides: TGTGCCAGCAGACACGGGACAGATTCCAACCTCCTCCACTTT. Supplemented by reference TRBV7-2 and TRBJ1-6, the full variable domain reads GAGVSQSPSNKVTEKGKDVELRCDPISGHTALYWYRQSLGQGLEFLIYFQGNSAPDKSGLPSDRFSAERTGGSVSTLTIQRTQQEDSAVYLCASRHGTDSNLLHFGNGTRLTVT.

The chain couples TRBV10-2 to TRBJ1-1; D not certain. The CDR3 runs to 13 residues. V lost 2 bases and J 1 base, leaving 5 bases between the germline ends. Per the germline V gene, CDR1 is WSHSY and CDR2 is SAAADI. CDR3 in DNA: TGCGCCAGCAGTGAGAGGCGGAACACTGAAGCTTTCTTT. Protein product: CASSERRNTEAFF.